The source of this T cell receptor beta chain is a study of CD8 T cells in Susac syndrome. TCR beta sequencing was performed on blood CD8+ and CD4+ T cells. The multiple sclerosis controls were treatment-naive patients, and their relapsing-remitting disease was stable or active. Both CD4+ and CD8+ T cells were negatively isolated, and TEMRA cells underwent FACS enrichment. This clonotype was seen a handful of times. CDR1 and CDR2 (germline): DFQATT, SNEGSKA (reference sequence). V was clipped by 0 bases and J by 3 bases, with 11 bases between them. The CDR3 extends over 14 amino acids. Random hexamers served to reverse transcribe roughly 0.5 to 1 ug RNA. An immunoSEQ multiplex PCR amplified TCR beta CDR3 over 54 Vbeta and 13 Jbeta. One entry per CDR3 protein results from TCRdb running MiXCR on the immunoSEQ multiplex PCR reads. The sample lists 130,000 or so distinct CDR3 sequences; roughly 80% were seen once.

V usage is TRBV20-1 and J usage is TRBJ1-2; perhaps TRBD1 as D (6 bases). This TCR was sampled from a human donor with multiple sclerosis. Material: CD8+ T cells from PBMCs. CDR3 amino acids: CSARELGGDYGYTF. Here the CDR3 DNA reads TGCAGTGCTAGAGAATTAGGGGGAGACTATGGCTACACCTTC.